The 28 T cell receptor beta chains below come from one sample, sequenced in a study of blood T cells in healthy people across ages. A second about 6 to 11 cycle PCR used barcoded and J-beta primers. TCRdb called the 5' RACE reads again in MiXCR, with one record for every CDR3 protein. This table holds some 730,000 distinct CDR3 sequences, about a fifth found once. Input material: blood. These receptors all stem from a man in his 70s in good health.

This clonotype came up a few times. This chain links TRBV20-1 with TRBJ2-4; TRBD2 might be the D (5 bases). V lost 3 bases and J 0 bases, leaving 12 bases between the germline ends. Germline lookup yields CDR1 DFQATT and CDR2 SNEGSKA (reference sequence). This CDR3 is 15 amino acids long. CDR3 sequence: CSASSALVAKNIQYF. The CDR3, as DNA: TGCAGTGCTAGTAGCGCGCTCGTAGCCAAAAACATTCAGTACTTC.

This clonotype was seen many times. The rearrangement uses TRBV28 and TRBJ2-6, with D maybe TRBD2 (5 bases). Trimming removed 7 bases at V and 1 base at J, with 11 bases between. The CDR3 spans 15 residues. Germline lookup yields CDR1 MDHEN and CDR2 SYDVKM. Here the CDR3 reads CASKTPGSGANVLTF. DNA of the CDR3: TGTGCCAGCAAAACTCCGGGGTCTGGGGCCAACGTCCTGACTTTC.

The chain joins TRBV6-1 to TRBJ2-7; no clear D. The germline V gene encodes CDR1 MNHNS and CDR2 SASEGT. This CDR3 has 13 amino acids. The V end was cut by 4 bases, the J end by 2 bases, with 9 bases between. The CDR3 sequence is CASSASGAYEQYF. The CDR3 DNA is TGTGCCAGCAGTGCATCGGGCGCCTACGAGCAGTACTTC.

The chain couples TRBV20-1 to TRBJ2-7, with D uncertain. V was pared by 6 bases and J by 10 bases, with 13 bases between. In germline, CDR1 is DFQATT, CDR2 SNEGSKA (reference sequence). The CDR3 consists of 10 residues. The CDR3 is CSAYNGDQYF. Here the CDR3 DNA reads TGCAGTGCCTATAATGGTGACCAGTACTTC.

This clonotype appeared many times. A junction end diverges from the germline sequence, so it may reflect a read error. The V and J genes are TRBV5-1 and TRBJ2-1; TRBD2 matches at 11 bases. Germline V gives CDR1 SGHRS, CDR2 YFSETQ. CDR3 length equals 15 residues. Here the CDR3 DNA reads TGTGCCAGCAGCTTGGGACTAGCGGAATACAATGAGCAGTTCTTC. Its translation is CASSLGLAEYNEQFF.

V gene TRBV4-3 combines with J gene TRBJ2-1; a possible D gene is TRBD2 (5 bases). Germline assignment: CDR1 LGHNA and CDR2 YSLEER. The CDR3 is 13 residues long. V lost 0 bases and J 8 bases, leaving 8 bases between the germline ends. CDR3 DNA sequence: TGCGCCAGCAGCCAAGACTGGCGGGATGAGCAGTTCTTC. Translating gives CASSQDWRDEQFF.

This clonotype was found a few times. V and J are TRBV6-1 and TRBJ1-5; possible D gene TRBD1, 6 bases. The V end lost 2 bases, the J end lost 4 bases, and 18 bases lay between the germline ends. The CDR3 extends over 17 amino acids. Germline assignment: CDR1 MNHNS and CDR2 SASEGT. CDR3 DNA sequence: TGTGCCAGCAGTGAATATGGTTTTGGGGGCGCGAATCAGCCCCAGCATTTT. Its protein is CASSEYGFGGANQPQHF.

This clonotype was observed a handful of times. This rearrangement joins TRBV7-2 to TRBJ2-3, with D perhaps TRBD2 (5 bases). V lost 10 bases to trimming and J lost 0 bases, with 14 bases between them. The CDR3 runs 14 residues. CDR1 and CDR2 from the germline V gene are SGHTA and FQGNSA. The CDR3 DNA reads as TGTGCCACCGACCGCGGACTTAGCACAGATACGCAGTATTTT. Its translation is CATDRGLSTDTQYF.

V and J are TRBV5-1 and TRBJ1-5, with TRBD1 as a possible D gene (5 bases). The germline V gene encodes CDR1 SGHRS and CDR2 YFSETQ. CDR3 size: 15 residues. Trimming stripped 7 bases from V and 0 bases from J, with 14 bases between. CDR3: CASPGGAYSNQPQHF. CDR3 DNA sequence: TGCGCCAGCCCCGGGGGAGCCTATAGCAATCAGCCCCAGCATTTT.

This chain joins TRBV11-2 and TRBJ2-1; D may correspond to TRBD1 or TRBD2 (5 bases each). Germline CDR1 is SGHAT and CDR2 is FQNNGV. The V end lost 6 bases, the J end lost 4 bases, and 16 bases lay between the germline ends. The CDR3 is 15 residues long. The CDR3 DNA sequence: TGTGCCAGCAGTTTTGGGGGAGTAATGTACAATGAGCAGTTCTTC. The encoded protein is CASSFGGVMYNEQFF.

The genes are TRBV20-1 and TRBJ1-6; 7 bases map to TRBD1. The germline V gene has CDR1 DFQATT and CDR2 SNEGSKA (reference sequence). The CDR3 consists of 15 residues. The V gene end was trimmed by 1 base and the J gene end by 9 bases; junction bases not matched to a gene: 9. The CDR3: CSARAPTQGGSPLHF. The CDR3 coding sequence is TGCAGTGCTAGAGCGCCTACCCAGGGGGGTTCACCCCTCCACTTT.

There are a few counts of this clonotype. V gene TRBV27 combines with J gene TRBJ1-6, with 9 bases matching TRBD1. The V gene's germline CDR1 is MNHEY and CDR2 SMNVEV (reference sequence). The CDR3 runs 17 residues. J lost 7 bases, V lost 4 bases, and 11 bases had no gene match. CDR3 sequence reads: CASSSPPRDRANSPLHF. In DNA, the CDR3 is TGTGCCAGCAGTTCCCCCCCCCGGGACAGGGCGAATTCACCCCTCCACTTT.

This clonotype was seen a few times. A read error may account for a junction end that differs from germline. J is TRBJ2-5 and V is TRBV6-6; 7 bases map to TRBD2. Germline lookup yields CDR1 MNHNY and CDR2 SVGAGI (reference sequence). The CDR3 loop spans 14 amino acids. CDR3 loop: CASSLERGRETQYF. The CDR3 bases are TGTGCCAGCAGTTTAGAGCGGGGAAGGGAGACCCAGTACTTT.

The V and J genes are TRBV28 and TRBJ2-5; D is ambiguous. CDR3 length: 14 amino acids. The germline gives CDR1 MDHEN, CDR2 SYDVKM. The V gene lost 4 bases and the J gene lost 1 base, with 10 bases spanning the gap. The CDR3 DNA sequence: TGTGCCAGCAGTTCCCCCGGCAGCCAAGAGACCCAGTACTTC. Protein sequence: CASSSPGSQETQYF.

The CDR3 reads CASSEFLETQYF. In nucleotides, the CDR3 is TGTGCCAGCAGTGAATTTCTGGAGACCCAGTACTTC. The chain uses TRBV6-1 and TRBJ2-5; no clear D gene. Trimming shortened V by 2 bases and J by 5 bases, and 6 bases separated the two germline ends. In germline, CDR1 is MNHNS, CDR2 SASEGT. The CDR3 contains 12 residues.

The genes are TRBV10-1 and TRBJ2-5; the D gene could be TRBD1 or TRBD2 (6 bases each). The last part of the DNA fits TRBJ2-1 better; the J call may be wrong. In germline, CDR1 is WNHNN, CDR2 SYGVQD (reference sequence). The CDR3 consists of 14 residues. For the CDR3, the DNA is TGCGCCAGCAGTGAGGGGTCAGGGGAGGTATCGCAGTTCTTC. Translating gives CASSEGSGEVSQFF.

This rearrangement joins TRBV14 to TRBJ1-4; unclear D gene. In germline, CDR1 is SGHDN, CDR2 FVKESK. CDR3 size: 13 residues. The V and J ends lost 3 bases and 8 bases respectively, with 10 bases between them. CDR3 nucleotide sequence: TGTGCCAGCAGCCAGAGGGCGGGGGAAAAACTGTTTTTT. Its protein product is CASSQRAGEKLFF.

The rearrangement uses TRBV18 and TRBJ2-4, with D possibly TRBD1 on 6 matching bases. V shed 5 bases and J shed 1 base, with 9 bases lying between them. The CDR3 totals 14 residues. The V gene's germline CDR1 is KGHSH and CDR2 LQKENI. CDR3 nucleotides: TGTGCCAGCTCAGAGGGGGTGGCCAAAAACATTCAGTACTTC. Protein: CASSEGVAKNIQYF.

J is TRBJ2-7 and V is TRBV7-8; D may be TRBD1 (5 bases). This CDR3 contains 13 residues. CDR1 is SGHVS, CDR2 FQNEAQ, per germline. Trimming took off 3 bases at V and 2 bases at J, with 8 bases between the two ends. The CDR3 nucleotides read TGTGCCAGCAGCTTGGACAAGACCTACGAGCAGTACTTC. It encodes CASSLDKTYEQYF.

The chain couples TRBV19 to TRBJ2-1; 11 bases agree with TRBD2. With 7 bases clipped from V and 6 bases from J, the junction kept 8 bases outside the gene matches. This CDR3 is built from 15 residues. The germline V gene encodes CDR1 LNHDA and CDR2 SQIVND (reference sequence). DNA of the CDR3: TGTGCCAGTACCCCTCTAGCGGGAGGATTCAATGAGCAGTTCTTC. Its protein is CASTPLAGGFNEQFF.

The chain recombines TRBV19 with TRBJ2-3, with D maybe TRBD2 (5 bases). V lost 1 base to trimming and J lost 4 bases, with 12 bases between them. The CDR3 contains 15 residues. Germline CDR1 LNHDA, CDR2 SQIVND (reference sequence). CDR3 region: CASSIGAVSADTQYF. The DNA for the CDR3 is TGTGCCAGTAGTATAGGAGCGGTGAGTGCAGATACGCAGTATTTT.

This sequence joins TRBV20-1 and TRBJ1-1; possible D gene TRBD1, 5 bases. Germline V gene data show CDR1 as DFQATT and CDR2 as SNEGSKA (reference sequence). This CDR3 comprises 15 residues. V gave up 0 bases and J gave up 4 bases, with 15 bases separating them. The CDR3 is CSARDPRGERTEAFF. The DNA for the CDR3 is TGCAGTGCTAGAGATCCCCGGGGGGAACGCACTGAAGCTTTCTTT.

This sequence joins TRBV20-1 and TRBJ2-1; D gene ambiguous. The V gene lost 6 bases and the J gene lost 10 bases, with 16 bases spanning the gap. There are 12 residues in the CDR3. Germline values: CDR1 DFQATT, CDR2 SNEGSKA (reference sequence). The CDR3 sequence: CSANIGGAEQFF. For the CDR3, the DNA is TGCAGTGCGAACATAGGTGGCGCCGAGCAGTTCTTC.

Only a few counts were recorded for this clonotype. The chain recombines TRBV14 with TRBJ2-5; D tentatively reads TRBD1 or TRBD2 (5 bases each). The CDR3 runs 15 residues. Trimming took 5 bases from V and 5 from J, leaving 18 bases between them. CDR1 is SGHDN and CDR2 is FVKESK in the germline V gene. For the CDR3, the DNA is TGTGCCAGCAGCGGACGGGACCCCCCCAGGGAGACCCAGTACTTC. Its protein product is CASSGRDPPRETQYF.

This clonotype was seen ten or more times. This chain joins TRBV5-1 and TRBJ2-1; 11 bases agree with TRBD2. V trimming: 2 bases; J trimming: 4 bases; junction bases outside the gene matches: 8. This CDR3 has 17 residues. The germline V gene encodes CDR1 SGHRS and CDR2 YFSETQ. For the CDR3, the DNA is TGCGCCAGCAGCTTTAGGGGACTAGCGGACGCTTACAATGAGCAGTTCTTC. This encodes CASSFRGLADAYNEQFF. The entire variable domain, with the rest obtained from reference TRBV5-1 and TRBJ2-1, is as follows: KAGVTQTPRYLIKTRGQQVTLSCSPISGHRSVSWYQQTPGQGLQFLFEYFSETQRNKGNFPGRFSGRQFSNSRSEMNVSTLELGDSALYLCASSFRGLADAYNEQFFGPGTRLTVL.

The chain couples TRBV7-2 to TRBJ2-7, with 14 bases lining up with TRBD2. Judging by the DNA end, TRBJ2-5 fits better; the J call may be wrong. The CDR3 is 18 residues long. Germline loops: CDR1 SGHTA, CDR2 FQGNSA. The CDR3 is CASSPGTSGRMVQETQYF. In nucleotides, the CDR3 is TGTGCCAGCAGCCCCGGGACTAGCGGGAGAATGGTCCAAGAGACCCAGTACTTC.

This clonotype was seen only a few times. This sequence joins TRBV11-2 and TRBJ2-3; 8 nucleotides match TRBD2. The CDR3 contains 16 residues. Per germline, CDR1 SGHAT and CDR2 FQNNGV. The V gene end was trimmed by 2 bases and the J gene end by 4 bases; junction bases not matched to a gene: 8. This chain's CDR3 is CASSLTASGGSDTQYF. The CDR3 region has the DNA TGTGCCAGCAGCTTAACAGCCTCGGGGGGGTCAGATACGCAGTATTTT.

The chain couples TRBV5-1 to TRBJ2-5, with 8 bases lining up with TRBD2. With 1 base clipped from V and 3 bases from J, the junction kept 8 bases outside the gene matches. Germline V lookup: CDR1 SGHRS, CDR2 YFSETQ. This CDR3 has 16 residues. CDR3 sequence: CASSLILTSAKETQYF. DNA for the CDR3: TGCGCCAGCAGCTTGATTTTGACTAGCGCCAAAGAGACCCAGTACTTC.